The 28 T cell receptor beta chains below come from one sample, sequenced in a study of T cell responses to AZD1222 COVID-19 vaccine. The protocol was immunoSEQ multiplex PCR, while the TCRdb copy is restricted to in-frame clones and leaves out a portion. The data show approximately 130,000 clones, with approximately 90% seen just once and under 2% held by the top ten. The specimen comprised peripheral blood, sampled on day 0 of AZD1222 vaccination. The receptors here all came from an adult in good health.

The rearrangement links TRBV6-2 or TRBV6-3 to TRBJ2-3; D might be TRBD2 (5 bases). Germline-derived CDR1 and CDR2 are MNHEY and SVGEGT. V was trimmed by 6 bases and J by 2 bases, leaving 15 bases between them. This CDR3 region has 15 residues. CDR3 in DNA: TGTGCCAGCAGCCCTATCGTGGACTTCACAGATACGCAGTATTTT. It yields the protein CASSPIVDFTDTQYF.

The chain uses TRBV2 and TRBJ2-2; D possibly matches TRBD1 or TRBD2 (5 bases each). This CDR3 is 14 amino acids long. CDR1 and CDR2 (germline): SNHLY, FYNNEI. The ends were cut back, 8 bases at V and 2 bases at J, with 12 bases in the middle. As DNA, the CDR3 is TGTGCCAGCCGAGGGGCGACTAACACCGGGGAGCTGTTTTTT. This gives the protein CASRGATNTGELFF.

The genes are TRBV5-1 and TRBJ1-3; TRBD1 aligns across 7 bases. The CDR3 totals 14 residues. Germline CDR1 and CDR2: SGHRS and YFSETQ. J was trimmed by 5 bases and V by 3 bases; bases with no gene match: 5. CDR3 DNA: TGCGCCAGCAGCTCCGGACAGGAAAGAAACACCATATATTTT. Translated, it gives CASSSGQERNTIYF.

V is TRBV30 and J is TRBJ2-3; 8 bases are a match to TRBD2. The length of the CDR3 is 16 residues. The germline gives CDR1 GTSNPN, CDR2 SVGIG (reference sequence). V lost 5 bases and J lost 3; bases outside the gene matches: 13. The CDR3 region is CAWGRSGGVGTDTQYF. CDR3 nucleotides: TGTGCCTGGGGACGCTCGGGGGGGGTTGGGACAGATACGCAGTATTTT.

The V gene is TRBV9, the J gene TRBJ1-3, with D uncertain. The germline V and J ends were trimmed by 4 bases and 1 base, with 0 bases remaining between them. This CDR3 has 11 residues. Germline-derived CDR1 and CDR2 are SGDLS and YYNGEE. CDR3 region: CASSSGNTIYF. The DNA for the CDR3 is TGTGCCAGCAGCTCTGGAAACACCATATATTTT.

CDR3 sequence (DNA): TGTGCCAGCAACTTTGGGGGGACTAATGAAAAACTGTTTTTT. Protein product: CASNFGGTNEKLFF. The J gene is TRBJ1-4, the V gene TRBV7-2; the D gene is possibly TRBD1 (5 bases). Between the trimmed V and J ends, which lost 7 bases and 2 bases, there was a span of 11 bases. Per germline, CDR1 SGHTA and CDR2 FQGNSA. This CDR3 comprises 14 residues.

The chain joins TRBV5-1 to TRBJ2-3; TRBD2 matches 14 bases. The V gene's germline CDR1 is SGHRS and CDR2 YFSETQ. The trim removed 3 bases at V and 1 base at J, leaving 13 bases unmatched. The CDR3 has 20 residues. The CDR3 reads CASSSGLGLAGVYGTDTQYF. Here the CDR3 DNA reads TGCGCCAGCAGCTCTGGTTTGGGACTAGCGGGAGTATACGGCACAGATACGCAGTATTTT.

J is TRBJ2-3 and V is TRBV14; TRBD1 aligns across 10 bases. The CDR3 runs 14 residues. CDR1 and CDR2 (germline): SGHDN, FVKESK. V trimming: 4 bases; J trimming: 6 bases; junction bases outside the gene matches: 4. CDR3 in amino acids: CASSPDRGRDTQYF. CDR3 DNA: TGTGCCAGCAGCCCAGACAGGGGGCGTGATACGCAGTATTTT. Full variable domain (remainder filled in from reference TRBV14 and TRBJ2-3): EAGVTQFPSHSVIEKGQTVTLRCDPISGHDNLYWYRRVMGKEIKFLLHFVKESKQDESGMPNNRFLAERTGGTYSTLKVQPAELEDSGVYFCASSPDRGRDTQYFGPGTRLTVL.

The V gene is TRBV9, the J gene TRBJ1-2; D is uncertain. The CDR3 runs 12 residues. Trimming left V 3 bases short and J 8 bases short, with 11 bases between. CDR1 SGDLS and CDR2 YYNGEE come from the germline V gene. CDR3 amino acids: CASSGIVGGYTF. Here the CDR3 DNA reads TGTGCCAGCAGCGGTATTGTGGGGGGCTACACCTTC.

The chain recombines TRBV7-7 with TRBJ2-5, with 12 bases aligning to TRBD1. The CDR3 is made up of 15 amino acids. In germline, CDR1 is SSHAT, CDR2 FNYEAQ (reference sequence). The J segment lost 6 bases and the V segment lost 5 bases, leaving 7 bases of the junction unmatched. The CDR3: CASSIPGQGAKTQYF. CDR3 DNA sequence: TGTGCCAGCAGCATACCGGGACAGGGGGCGAAGACCCAGTACTTC. Based on the CDR3 plus reference TRBV7-7 and TRBJ2-5, the full variable domain is GAGVSQSPRYKVTKRGQDVTLRCDPISSHATLYWYQQALGQGPEFLTYFNYEAQPDKSGLPSDRFSAERPEGSISTLTIQRTEQRDSAMYRCASSIPGQGAKTQYFGPGTRLLVL.

V and J are TRBV2 and TRBJ1-3, with D maybe TRBD1 (6 bases). V was pared by 7 bases and J by 4 bases, with 17 bases between. The CDR3 contains 15 residues. Germline V gene sequence: CDR1 SNHLY, CDR2 FYNNEI. The chain's CDR3 is CASTRDGGQGNTIYF. CDR3 nucleotides: TGTGCCAGCACCAGAGACGGGGGACAAGGAAACACCATATATTTT.

This sequence joins TRBV12-3 or TRBV12-4 and TRBJ1-3; D unclear. The CDR3 runs 13 residues. V was trimmed by 2 bases and J by 4 bases, leaving 6 bases between them. The CDR3 nucleotides read TGTGCCAGCAGTTTACCGGCGGGAAACACCATATATTTT. Its protein is CASSLPAGNTIYF.

The chain has TRBV12-5 and TRBJ2-7; D remains unclear. CDR3 length: 10 amino acids. Germline loops: CDR1 LGHNT, CDR2 FRNRAP. V was cut by 3 bases and J by 3 bases, with 0 bases left in between. The CDR3 DNA reads as TGTGCTAGTGGTTTCTACGAGCAGTACTTC. It codes for CASGFYEQYF.

The chain joins TRBV19 to TRBJ2-7, with 12 bases matching TRBD1. This CDR3 contains 15 residues. Trimming at V came to 5 bases and at J to 3 bases, leaving 5 bases not matched to a gene. CDR1 LNHDA and CDR2 SQIVND come from the germline V gene (reference sequence). Here the CDR3 reads CASSPGTGGFYEQYF. In DNA, the CDR3 is TGTGCCAGTAGTCCCGGGACAGGGGGCTTCTACGAGCAGTACTTC. Complete variable domain (other parts from reference TRBV19 and TRBJ2-7): DGGITQSPKYLFRKEGQNVTLSCEQNLNHDAMYWYRQDPGQGLRLIYYSQIVNDFQKGDIAEGYSVSREKKESFPLTVTSAQKNPTAFYLCASSPGTGGFYEQYFGPGTRLTVT.

The chain has TRBV6-4 and TRBJ1-1; D is ambiguous. Germline CDR1 and CDR2: MRHNA and SNTAGT. Trimming cost V 8 bases and J 8 bases, with 9 bases left between them. The CDR3 is 10 amino acids. For the CDR3, the DNA is TGTGCCAGCCCAACACCAGAAGCTTTCTTT. This translates into CASPTPEAFF.

The genes are TRBV4-3 and TRBJ2-7, with TRBD1 identical over 10 bases. The germline V gene encodes CDR1 LGHNA and CDR2 YSLEER. The trim removed 6 bases at V and 0 bases at J, leaving 5 bases unmatched. This CDR3 has 15 residues. The CDR3 region has the DNA TGCGCCAGCAGTCCCGACAGGGGGCTCTCCTACGAGCAGTACTTC. Amino acid sequence: CASSPDRGLSYEQYF.

V is TRBV7-3 and J is TRBJ2-5; 9 positions agree with TRBD1. The germline V gene encodes CDR1 SGHTA and CDR2 FQGTGA. The CDR3 has 14 residues. The J segment lost 5 bases and the V segment lost 6 bases, leaving 7 bases of the junction unmatched. The DNA of the CDR3 is TGTGCCAGCAGACGACAGGGGGTGGAGGAGACCCAGTACTTC. Protein product: CASRRQGVEETQYF. The whole variable domain, filled in from reference TRBV7-3 and TRBJ2-5, reads GAGVSQTPSNKVTEKGKYVELRCDPISGHTALYWYRQSLGQGPEFLIYFQGTGAADDSGLPNDRFFAVRPEGSVSTLKIQRTERGDSAVYLCASRRQGVEETQYFGPGTRLLVL.

The rearrangement joins TRBV7-2 to TRBJ1-1, with a weak D call TRBD1 (6 bases). The V gene lost 2 bases and the J gene lost 3 bases, with 10 bases spanning the gap. Germline V gene data show CDR1 as SGHTA and CDR2 as FQGNSA. The CDR3 covers 14 residues. DNA of the CDR3: TGTGCCAGCAGCTTAACAGGGTTGTACACTGAAGCTTTCTTT. Translated, it gives CASSLTGLYTEAFF.

The genes are TRBV6-5 and TRBJ1-2; D possibly corresponds to TRBD1 (5 bases). Between the trimmed V and J ends, which lost 2 bases and 6 bases, there was a span of 10 bases. The CDR3 contains 13 residues. Germline CDR1 reads MNHEY; CDR2 reads SVGAGI. CDR3 DNA sequence: TGTGCCAGCAGTTACGAGGGGTCGAATGGCTACACCTTC. Its protein is CASSYEGSNGYTF.

This chain uses TRBV13 with TRBJ1-2; 11 bases match TRBD1. The CDR3 contains 15 residues. Germline V gene data show CDR1 as PRHDT and CDR2 as FYEKMQ (reference sequence). The J segment lost 1 base and the V segment lost 5 bases, leaving 3 bases of the junction unmatched. The CDR3: CASSDGTGGNYGYTF. Here the CDR3 DNA reads TGTGCCAGCAGCGATGGGACAGGGGGTAACTATGGCTACACCTTC. The full variable domain, in which reference TRBV13 and TRBJ1-2 provide the parts outside the CDR3, is AAGVIQSPRHLIKEKRETATLKCYPIPRHDTVYWYQQGPGQDPQFLISFYEKMQSDKGSIPDRFSAQQFSDYHSELNMSSLELGDSALYFCASSDGTGGNYGYTFGSGTRLTVV.

This clone was counted only a few times. The V and J genes are TRBV7-2 and TRBJ2-7; a possible D gene is TRBD2 (5 bases). CDR1 is SGHTA, CDR2 FQGNSA, per germline. The CDR3 loop spans 15 amino acids. The V and J ends lost 2 bases and 5 bases respectively, with 16 bases between them. CDR3 in DNA: TGTGCCAGCAGCTTAAGCTCACACACTAGTAACGAGCAGTACTTC. It codes for CASSLSSHTSNEQYF.

The rearrangement uses TRBV27 and TRBJ2-5; 8 bases map to TRBD2. This CDR3 comprises 15 residues. Germline CDR1 MNHEY, CDR2 SMNVEV (reference sequence). J gave up 4 bases and V 4 bases, and 8 bases lay outside the gene matches. DNA of the CDR3: TGTGCCAGCAGTTACGCCGGGACTAGAGGAGAGACCCAGTACTTC. The encoded protein is CASSYAGTRGETQYF.

The V gene is TRBV6-4, the J gene TRBJ1-2; 7 bases match TRBD1. The CDR3 spans 15 residues. Unmatched junction bases numbered 15, after V lost 8 bases and J lost 6 bases. CDR1 and CDR2 (germline): MRHNA, SNTAGT. The CDR3 loop reads CASASTGEGRDGYTF. CDR3 DNA: TGTGCCAGCGCCTCTACAGGGGAAGGAAGGGATGGCTACACCTTC.

The rearrangement joins TRBV13 to TRBJ2-5; 8 bases line up with TRBD1. The CDR3 has 14 residues. Germline V lookup: CDR1 PRHDT, CDR2 FYEKMQ (reference sequence). The V segment lost 5 bases and the J segment 3 bases; nucleotides outside the gene matches: 5. The CDR3 spells CASSPRQGKETQYF. CDR3 nucleotide sequence: TGTGCCAGCAGCCCGCGACAGGGGAAAGAGACCCAGTACTTC. Complete variable domain (other parts from reference TRBV13 and TRBJ2-5): AAGVIQSPRHLIKEKRETATLKCYPIPRHDTVYWYQQGPGQDPQFLISFYEKMQSDKGSIPDRFSAQQFSDYHSELNMSSLELGDSALYFCASSPRQGKETQYFGPGTRLLVL.

With regard to this clone: A read error may account for a junction end that differs from germline. The chain is built from TRBV27 and TRBJ2-7, with D possibly matching TRBD1 (6 bases). Looked up from germline, CDR1 is MNHEY and CDR2 is SMNVEV (reference sequence). The CDR3 consists of 12 residues. This CDR3 reads CASRPQGHYLSF. CDR3 in DNA: TGTGCCAGCCGACCCCAGGGACATTATCTATCTTTC.

This clone was detected a few times. V usage is TRBV2 and J usage is TRBJ2-1; the D gene is possibly TRBD1 (5 bases). The V gene lost 6 bases and the J gene lost 4 bases, with 19 bases spanning the gap. This CDR3 contains 16 residues. Germline CDR1 is SNHLY and CDR2 is FYNNEI. The CDR3 DNA reads TGTGCCAGCAGGAGTAGGGGCCGGGTCTTTTACAATGAGCAGTTCTTC. It encodes CASRSRGRVFYNEQFF.

The chain employs TRBV11-3 and TRBJ1-1, with D possibly matching TRBD1 (5 bases). V shed 3 bases and J shed 0 bases, with 5 bases lying between them. The CDR3 totals 13 residues. Germline CDR1 reads SGHNT; CDR2 reads YENEEA. For the CDR3, the DNA is TGTGCCAGCAGCTTGACAGTGAACACTGAAGCTTTCTTT. Translated: CASSLTVNTEAFF.

This clone was seen more than once but under ten times. CDR3 sequence reads: CASSLGNTGELFF. The CDR3 nucleotides read TGCGCCAGCAGCTTGGGGAACACCGGGGAGCTGTTTTTT. The chain carries TRBV5-1 and TRBJ2-2; D not resolved. The CDR3 loop spans 13 amino acids. Germline loops: CDR1 SGHRS, CDR2 YFSETQ. Trimming took 0 bases from V and 1 from J, leaving 1 base between them.